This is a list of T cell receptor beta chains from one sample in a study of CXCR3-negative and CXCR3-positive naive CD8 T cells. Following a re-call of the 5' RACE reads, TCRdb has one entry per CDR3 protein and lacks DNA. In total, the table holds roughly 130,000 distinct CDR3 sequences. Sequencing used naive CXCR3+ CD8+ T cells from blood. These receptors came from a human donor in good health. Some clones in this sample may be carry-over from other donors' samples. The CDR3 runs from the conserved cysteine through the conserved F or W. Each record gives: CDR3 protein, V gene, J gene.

CDR3aa: CASSPMDREVETQYF
v_gene: TRBV5-1
j_gene: TRBJ2-5

CDR3aa: CASSQGSGGIAFF
v_gene: TRBV4-2
j_gene: TRBJ1-1

CDR3aa: CASSLVASGAYNEQFF
v_gene: TRBV5-1
j_gene: TRBJ2-1

CDR3aa: CASSPRQGVSENEQFF
v_gene: TRBV7-9
j_gene: TRBJ2-1

CDR3aa: CSPGRPKNIQYF
v_gene: TRBV29-1
j_gene: TRBJ2-4

CDR3aa: CASNPTTGPNEQFF
v_gene: TRBV12-3/TRBV12-4
j_gene: TRBJ2-1

CDR3aa: CASSLAIAKNIQYF
v_gene: TRBV12-3/TRBV12-4
j_gene: TRBJ2-4

CDR3aa: CASSYDTYEQYF
v_gene: TRBV28
j_gene: TRBJ2-7

CDR3aa: CASMTQGPADF
v_gene: TRBV12-3/TRBV12-4
j_gene: TRBJ2-5

CDR3aa: CASLESDRGRNGYTF
v_gene: TRBV12-3/TRBV12-4
j_gene: TRBJ1-2

CDR3aa: CSAASGLNQPQHF
v_gene: TRBV29-1
j_gene: TRBJ1-5

CDR3aa: CSPRVEQDRTDTQYF
v_gene: TRBV20-1
j_gene: TRBJ2-3

CDR3aa: CASSYPQGAAYNEQFF
v_gene: TRBV6-5
j_gene: TRBJ2-1

CDR3aa: CASSLLPEQFF
v_gene: TRBV7-9
j_gene: TRBJ2-1

CDR3aa: CASSPGLVIGGYTF
v_gene: TRBV6-5
j_gene: TRBJ1-2

CDR3aa: CASSSSSAGLEQYF
v_gene: TRBV5-1
j_gene: TRBJ2-7

CDR3aa: CASDPQDNYGYTF
v_gene: TRBV30
j_gene: TRBJ1-2

CDR3aa: CASSRDGLNTEAFF
v_gene: TRBV27
j_gene: TRBJ1-1

CDR3aa: CASSLGHLYTF
v_gene: TRBV7-9
j_gene: TRBJ1-2

CDR3aa: CATSILATNEKLFF
v_gene: TRBV19
j_gene: TRBJ1-4

CDR3aa: CSARDRGNTEAFF
v_gene: TRBV20-1
j_gene: TRBJ1-1

CDR3aa: CSAREEMSSYNEQFF
v_gene: TRBV20-1
j_gene: TRBJ2-1

CDR3aa: CASSPIGTGVRNEQFF
v_gene: TRBV7-3
j_gene: TRBJ2-1

CDR3aa: CASSEVGGTEAFF
v_gene: TRBV2
j_gene: TRBJ1-1

CDR3aa: CASSLRGRITDTQYF
v_gene: TRBV7-2
j_gene: TRBJ2-3

CDR3aa: CASSRDREAGELFF
v_gene: TRBV7-6
j_gene: TRBJ2-2

CDR3aa: CASSRDGTEAFF
v_gene: TRBV21-1
j_gene: TRBJ1-1

CDR3aa: CSARGGLSYEQYF
v_gene: TRBV20-1
j_gene: TRBJ2-7

CDR3aa: CASSFPGADTQYF
v_gene: TRBV12-3/TRBV12-4
j_gene: TRBJ2-3

CDR3aa: CASSSPIIAGQGLEQFF
v_gene: TRBV6-5
j_gene: TRBJ2-1

CDR3aa: CSVVFQGKYEQYF
v_gene: TRBV29-1
j_gene: TRBJ2-7

CDR3aa: CASLRVYHEKLFF
v_gene: TRBV14
j_gene: TRBJ1-4

CDR3aa: CASSQDNRGLITEAFF
v_gene: TRBV14
j_gene: TRBJ1-1

CDR3aa: CASSSKIGRLIHEQYF
v_gene: TRBV28
j_gene: TRBJ2-7

CDR3aa: CASSLGVSGEQFF
v_gene: TRBV11-2
j_gene: TRBJ2-1

CDR3aa: CASRRGTGVTEAFF
v_gene: TRBV12-3/TRBV12-4
j_gene: TRBJ1-1

CDR3aa: CAGPLWEASGMSSFNEQFF
v_gene: TRBV12-2
j_gene: TRBJ2-1

CDR3aa: CASSPPDSGSYEQYF
v_gene: TRBV7-9
j_gene: TRBJ2-7

CDR3aa: CASYLLGAREQELFF
v_gene: TRBV7-9
j_gene: TRBJ2-2

CDR3aa: CASRGDGERYEQYF
v_gene: TRBV2
j_gene: TRBJ2-7

CDR3aa: CASSNIFQDLTNTGELFF
v_gene: TRBV19
j_gene: TRBJ2-2

CDR3aa: CASSLEQVFYEQYF
v_gene: TRBV28
j_gene: TRBJ2-7

CDR3aa: CSERTRYSYEQYF
v_gene: TRBV20-1
j_gene: TRBJ2-7

CDR3aa: CASSLRGSSVNSPLHF
v_gene: TRBV12-3/TRBV12-4
j_gene: TRBJ1-6

CDR3aa: CASSQAHGGADQETQYF
v_gene: TRBV4-2
j_gene: TRBJ2-5

CDR3aa: CASALLETQYF
v_gene: TRBV7-9
j_gene: TRBJ2-5

CDR3aa: CASSIPRLNQPQHF
v_gene: TRBV19
j_gene: TRBJ1-5

CDR3aa: CASSPLVDTEAFF
v_gene: TRBV5-1
j_gene: TRBJ1-1

CDR3aa: CASRPTGVGNTIYF
v_gene: TRBV12-3/TRBV12-4
j_gene: TRBJ1-3

CDR3aa: CARGDPGGLPGELFF
v_gene: TRBV6-8
j_gene: TRBJ2-2

CDR3aa: CASSPSSGVDFF
v_gene: TRBV6-5
j_gene: TRBJ2-1

CDR3aa: CASSADRPYEQYF
v_gene: TRBV5-1
j_gene: TRBJ2-7